This TCR beta chain was retrieved from a study of OX40 agonist ivuxolimab in advanced cancers. Assay used: immunoSEQ multiplex PCR; TCRdb lists only in-frame clones, some missing. This sample has about 77,000 clones, with 85% to 95% found just once. Per the germline V gene, CDR1 is SGHTA and CDR2 is FQGNSA. This CDR3 comprises 15 residues. Trimming removed 5 bases at V and 2 bases at J, with 16 bases between. Sequences were derived from CD4+ or CD8+ T cells sorted from blood, sampled in a trial of the OX40 agonist ivuxolimab. The V and J genes are TRBV7-2 and TRBJ2-7; maybe TRBD2 (5 bases). The receptor's source is an adult with an advanced solid tumor such as melanoma, head and neck, liver or kidney cancer. The CDR3 nucleotides read TGTGCCAGCAGCCGGGGAGCGCAGCCTACCTACGAGCAGTACTTC. Protein: CASSRGAQPTYEQYF.